The 10 T cell receptor beta chains listed next were all sequenced from one sample in a study of shared clonotypes between healthy human individuals (dated by TCRdb to between 2020 and 2021). Library preparation used the immunoSEQ multiplex PCR assay. The source is immuneACCESS, and TCRdb retained only in-frame sequences with V and J called. Part of the clones is not carried over; for the studies checked, unresolved V genes explain less than half of this, and the remainder is unexplained. The sample table holds more than 2,000,000 clones, of which about 92% were seen once. The ten largest clones represent around 0.15% of the sample. Sequenced sample: naive CD4+ T cells sorted from blood. Interpreted using the paper, the cell subset or site label stands for: CD45RA+ positively selected. The receptors originated from a man aged 18 to 35 in good health.

The CDR3 DNA reads TGTGCCAGTAGTACTTTGCCGGAGTCCGGGGAAAAACTGTTTTTT. Translated, it gives CASSTLPESGEKLFF. The V call is TRBV19, the J call TRBJ1-4; D is unresolved. This CDR3 comprises 15 residues. The germline V gene encodes CDR1 LNHDA and CDR2 SQIVND (reference sequence). V dropped 4 bases and J dropped 8 bases, with 17 bases sitting between them.

There are a few counts of this clone. This chain joins TRBV25-1 and TRBJ1-1; possibly TRBD1 for D (6 bases). The V end lost 6 bases, the J end lost 0 bases, and 8 bases lay between the germline ends. The V gene's germline CDR1 is MGHDK and CDR2 SYGVNS. This CDR3 spans 13 amino acids. This CDR3 reads CASRGHLNTEAFF. CDR3 nucleotides: TGTGCCAGCAGGGGACACTTGAACACTGAAGCTTTCTTT.

DNA of the CDR3: TGTGCCACCAGCAGACCCCAGACAGGGCCCGGAAACACCATATATTTT. Translated, it gives CATSRPQTGPGNTIYF. The gene calls are TRBV15 and TRBJ1-3; TRBD1 agrees at 7 bases. Germline V gene sequence: CDR1 LNHNV, CDR2 YYDKDF (reference sequence). The V segment lost 2 bases and the J segment 4 bases; nucleotides outside the gene matches: 8. This CDR3 contains 16 residues.

CDR3 DNA: TGTGCCAGCAGCACTAACCAAGAGACCCAGTACTTC. Its protein is CASSTNQETQYF. V is TRBV9 and J is TRBJ2-5; D call uncertain. V was trimmed by 4 bases and J by 0 bases, leaving 4 bases between them. Germline CDR1 SGDLS, CDR2 YYNGEE. The CDR3 totals 12 residues. The full variable domain, with the rest looked up from reference TRBV9 and TRBJ2-5, is DSGVTQTPKHLITATGQRVTLRCSPRSGDLSVYWYQQSLDQGLQFLIQYYNGEERAKGNILERFSAQQFPDLHSELNLSSLELGDSALYFCASSTNQETQYFGPGTRLLVL.

Turning to this clone: Other DNA sequences in the sample encode the same CDR3. The chain uses TRBV18 and TRBJ2-2, with D perhaps TRBD1 (6 bases). V gave up 0 bases and J gave up 4 bases, with 9 bases separating them. This CDR3 spans 15 amino acids. Germline V gives CDR1 KGHSH, CDR2 LQKENI. CDR3 coding DNA: TGTGCCAGCTCACCACCTAGAGGGGGCACCGGGGAGCTGTTTTTT. Translation gives CASSPPRGGTGELFF.

The J gene is TRBJ2-1, the V gene TRBV6-5; D might be TRBD1 (6 bases). This CDR3 is 14 amino acids long. Germline CDR1 is MNHEY and CDR2 is SVGAGI. V was cut by 4 bases and J by 4 bases, with 11 bases left in between. The CDR3 region has the DNA TGTGCCAGCAGTTCCCGGGACAATTACAATGAGCAGTTCTTC. Protein: CASSSRDNYNEQFF.

The chain combines TRBV6-1 with TRBJ1-2, with D unclear. CDR1 is MNHNS, CDR2 SASEGT, per germline. Trimming took 6 bases from V and 4 from J, leaving 12 bases between them. CDR3 size: 13 residues. The chain's CDR3 is CASRLTEFYGYTF. The CDR3 DNA is TGTGCCAGCAGGCTAACAGAGTTCTATGGCTACACCTTC.

The chain has TRBV18 and TRBJ1-3; 9 bases align to TRBD1. Germline V gene sequence: CDR1 KGHSH, CDR2 LQKENI. V dropped 2 bases and J dropped 2; count of bases not matched to a gene: 7. CDR3 size: 17 residues. CDR3 loop: CASSPATGGTTGNTIYF. CDR3 nucleotides: TGTGCCAGCTCACCAGCCACAGGGGGCACTACTGGAAACACCATATATTTT. Combining the CDR3 with reference TRBV18 and TRBJ1-3 gives the whole variable domain NAGVMQNPRHLVRRRGQEARLRCSPMKGHSHVYWYRQLPEEGLKFMVYLQKENIIDESGMPKERFSAEFPKEGPSILRIQQVVRGDSAAYFCASSPATGGTTGNTIYFGEGSWLTVV.

This clone was recorded once. One end of the junction does not line up with germline, which may come from a read error. The chain employs TRBV7-9 and TRBJ2-7, with 9 bases matching TRBD1. The CDR3 sequence is 14 residues long. Germline V gene sequence: CDR1 SEHNR, CDR2 FQNEAQ (reference sequence). This chain's CDR3 is CASSPQGASSEQYF. The CDR3 DNA follows: TGTGCCAGCAGCCCACAGGGGGCATCCTCCGAGCAGTACTTC.

This chain joins TRBV15 and TRBJ1-1; 9 bases agree with TRBD1. Germline-derived CDR1 and CDR2 are LNHNV and YYDKDF (reference sequence). Trimming cost V 3 bases and J 10 bases; bases outside gene matches: 9. The length of the CDR3 is 14 residues. The chain's CDR3 is CATSSPNRGLGAFF. The DNA for the CDR3 is TGTGCCACCAGCAGCCCTAACAGGGGGCTTGGAGCTTTCTTT.